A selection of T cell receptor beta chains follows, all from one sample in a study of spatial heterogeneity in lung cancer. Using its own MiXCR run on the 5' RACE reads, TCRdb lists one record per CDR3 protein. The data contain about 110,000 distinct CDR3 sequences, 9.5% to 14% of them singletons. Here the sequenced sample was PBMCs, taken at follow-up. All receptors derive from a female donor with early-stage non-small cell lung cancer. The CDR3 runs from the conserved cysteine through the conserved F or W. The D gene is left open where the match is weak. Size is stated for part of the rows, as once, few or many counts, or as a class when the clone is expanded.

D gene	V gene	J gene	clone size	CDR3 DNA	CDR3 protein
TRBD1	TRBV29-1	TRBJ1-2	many	TGCAGCGGCGGACAGGGACAGAACTATGGCTACACCTTC	CSGGQGQNYGYTF
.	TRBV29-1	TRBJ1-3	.	TGCAGCTCGAAATCTGGAAACACCATATATTTT	CSSKSGNTIYF
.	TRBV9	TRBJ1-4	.	TGTGCCAGCAGCGTATCGGGTTCCGGGACGGCTAATGAAAAACTGTTTTTT	CASSVSGSGTANEKLFF
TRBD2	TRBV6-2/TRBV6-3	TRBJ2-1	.	TGTGCCAGCAGTCCCGGGACTAGCTCCTACAATGAGCAGTTCTTC	CASSPGTSSYNEQFF
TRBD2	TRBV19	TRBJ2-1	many	TGTGCCAGTAGTTTACTAGCGGGAACGATCTTTGAAGTGAACAACAATGAGCAGTTCTTC	CASSLLAGTIFEVNNNEQFF
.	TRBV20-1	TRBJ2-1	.	TGCAGTGCGGGTAGGACAGGGAGGGGACTATACAATGAGCAGTTCTTC	CSAGRTGRGLYNEQFF
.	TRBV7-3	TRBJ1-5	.	TGTGCCAGCAGCTTAAGGTTCGGGGAGCCCCAGCATTTT	CASSLRFGEPQHF
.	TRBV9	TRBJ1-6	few	TGTGCCAGCAGCCACGAGTCCTACGAAAATTCACCCCTCCACTTT	CASSHESYENSPLHF
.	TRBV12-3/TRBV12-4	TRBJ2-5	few	TGTGCCAGCAGCTCTACAGGCAGGGACCAAGAGACCCAGTACTTC	CASSSTGRDQETQYF
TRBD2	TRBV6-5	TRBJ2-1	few	TGTGCCAGCAGTTACTCACTAGCGGGAACTAGTGTGTACAATGAGCAGTTCTTC	CASSYSLAGTSVYNEQFF
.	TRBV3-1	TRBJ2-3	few	TGTGCCAGCAGCCAAGTTAGTAACACAGATACGCAGTATTTT	CASSQVSNTDTQYF
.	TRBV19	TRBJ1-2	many	TGTGCCAGTAGTCCGACAGTTACCAACTATGGCTACACCTTC	CASSPTVTNYGYTF
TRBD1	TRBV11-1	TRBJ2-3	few	TGTGCCAGCAGCCCATGGGGGACAGGGAACACAGATACGCAGTATTTT	CASSPWGTGNTDTQYF
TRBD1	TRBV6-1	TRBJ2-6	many	TGTGCCAGCAGTCAACAGGGGTCTGGGGCCAACGTCCTGACTTTC	CASSQQGSGANVLTF
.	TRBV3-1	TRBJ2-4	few	TGTGCCAGCAGCCACTCTGATACCGAAGCCAAAAACATTCAGTACTTC	CASSHSDTEAKNIQYF
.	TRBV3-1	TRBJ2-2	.	TGTGCCAGCAGCCTTCTTCCTCCAGGGATGAACACCGGGGAGCTGTCTTTT	CASSLLPPGMNTGELSF
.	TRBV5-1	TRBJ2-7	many	TGCGCCAGCAGCTTAGATTACGAGCAGTACTTC	CASSLDYEQYF
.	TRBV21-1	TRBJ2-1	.	TGTGCCAGCAGCAAAAGACAGGGGCACCCACGTAGATGCAATGAGCAGTTCTTC	CASSKRQGHPRRCNEQFF
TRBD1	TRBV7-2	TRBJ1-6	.	TGTGCCAGCAGCCCCAGGGGGCAAGGGATGAATTCACCCCTCCACTTT	CASSPRGQGMNSPLHF
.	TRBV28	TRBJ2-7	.	TGTGCCAGCGCCCCCCCCGCGGAAGCCTACGAGCAGTACTTC	CASAPPAEAYEQYF
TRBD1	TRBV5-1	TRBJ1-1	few	TGCGCCAGCAGCTCGAGGACAGGGGGCTTGAACACTGAAGCTTTCTTT	CASSSRTGGLNTEAFF
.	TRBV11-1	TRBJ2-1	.	TGTGCCAGCAGCTTAGGGGGACGGTCAAACCAGTTCTTC	CASSLGGRSNQFF
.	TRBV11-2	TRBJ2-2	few	TGTGCCAGCAGCTTAGTGGATGTCCGGGACAACGGGGAGCTGTTTTTT	CASSLVDVRDNGELFF
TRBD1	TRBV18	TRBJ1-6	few	TGTGCCAGCTCACTATCCGGGACAGGGGCGAATTCACCCCTCCACTTT	CASSLSGTGANSPLHF
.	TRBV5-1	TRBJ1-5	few	TGCGCCAGCAGCCCCGAGGGAGGGGGCAATCAGCCCCAGCATTTT	CASSPEGGGNQPQHF
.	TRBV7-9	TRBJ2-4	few	TGTGCCAGCAGCTTACAGGAAAGGAACATTCAGTACTTC	CASSLQERNIQYF
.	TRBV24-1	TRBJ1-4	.	TGTGCCACCAGTGATTCCCAGGGAGTTAATGAAAAACTGTTTTTT	CATSDSQGVNEKLFF
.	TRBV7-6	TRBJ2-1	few	TGTGCCAGCAGCTTCGACCGCAGCTCCTACAATGAGCAGTTCTTC	CASSFDRSSYNEQFF
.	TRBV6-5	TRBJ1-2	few	TGTGCCAGCAGTTACGCGGGGGCGAGTTATGGCTACACCTTC	CASSYAGASYGYTF
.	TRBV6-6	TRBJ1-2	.	TGTGCCAGCCGGCGAGACGGCTACACCTTC	CASRRDGYTF
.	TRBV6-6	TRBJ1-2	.	TGTGCCAGCAGTTACTCGTTTTCGGGCTATGGCTACACCTTC	CASSYSFSGYGYTF
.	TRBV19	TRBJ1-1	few	TGTGCCAGTAAAACCGCTGGCAGGCGGAACACTGAAGCTTTCTTT	CASKTAGRRNTEAFF
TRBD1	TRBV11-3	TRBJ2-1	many	TGTGCCAGCAGCTCCCTGTGGGCCGACAGGGGAGTGATTAATGAGCAGTTCTTC	CASSSLWADRGVINEQFF
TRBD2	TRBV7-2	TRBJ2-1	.	TGTGCCAGCAGCATCCGCCCGGGACTAGCGGGAGTCCCCAATGAGCAGTTCTTC	CASSIRPGLAGVPNEQFF
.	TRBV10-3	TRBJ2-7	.	TGTGCCACCAGTGGGGCACAGAGGGAGGCTGACGAGCAGTACTTC	CATSGAQREADEQYF
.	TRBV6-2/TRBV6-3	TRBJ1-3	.	TGTGCCAGCAGTCTCGGACGCACCTCTGGAAACACCATATATTTT	CASSLGRTSGNTIYF
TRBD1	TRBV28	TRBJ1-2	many	TGTGCCAGCAGAACACAACGACAGGGACTCTATGGCTACACCTTC	CASRTQRQGLYGYTF
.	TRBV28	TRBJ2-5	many	TGTGCCAGCGGGTACAAAGAGACCCAGTACTTC	CASGYKETQYF
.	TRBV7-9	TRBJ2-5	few	TGTGCCAGCAGCTTAGGATCCGGAGTACAAGAGACCCAGTACTTC	CASSLGSGVQETQYF
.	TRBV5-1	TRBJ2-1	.	TGCGCCAGCAGCTTCGGCGGCGCAGCCAATGAGCAGTTCTTC	CASSFGGAANEQFF
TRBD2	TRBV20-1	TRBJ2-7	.	TGCAGTGCTAGAGGGCGGGAGGGTTACGAGCAGTACTTC	CSARGREGYEQYF
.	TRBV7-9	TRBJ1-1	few	TGTGCCAGCAGCCCAGGACGGGTATGGGACACTGAAGCTTTCTTT	CASSPGRVWDTEAFF
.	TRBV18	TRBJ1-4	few	TGTGCCAGCTCGCCAGACTTGGGGCGGAATAATGAAAAACTGTTTTTT	CASSPDLGRNNEKLFF
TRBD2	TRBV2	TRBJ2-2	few	TGTGCCAGCAGTGGTCCTAGCGGGGGCGCCAGCACCGGGGAGCTGTTTTTT	CASSGPSGGASTGELFF
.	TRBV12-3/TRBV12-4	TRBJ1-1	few	TGTGCCAGCAGTTTAGTCGAACAGGGAATTGAAGCTTTCTTT	CASSLVEQGIEAFF
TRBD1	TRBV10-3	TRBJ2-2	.	TGTGCCATCAGAGAAGGGACAGTGAACACCGGGGAGCTGTTTTTT	CAIREGTVNTGELFF